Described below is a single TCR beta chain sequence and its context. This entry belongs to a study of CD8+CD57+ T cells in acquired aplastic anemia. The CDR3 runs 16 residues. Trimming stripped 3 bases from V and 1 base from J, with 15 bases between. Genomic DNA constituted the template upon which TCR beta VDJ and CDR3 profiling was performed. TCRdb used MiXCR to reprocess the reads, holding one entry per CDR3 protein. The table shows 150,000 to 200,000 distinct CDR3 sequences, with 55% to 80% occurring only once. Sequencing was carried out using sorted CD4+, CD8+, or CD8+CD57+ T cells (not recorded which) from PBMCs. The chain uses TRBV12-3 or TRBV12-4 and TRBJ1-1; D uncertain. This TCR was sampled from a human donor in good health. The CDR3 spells CASSFLLFSWNTEAFF. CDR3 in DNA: TGTGCCAGCAGTTTTTTGCTATTTTCATGGAACACTGAAGCTTTCTTT.